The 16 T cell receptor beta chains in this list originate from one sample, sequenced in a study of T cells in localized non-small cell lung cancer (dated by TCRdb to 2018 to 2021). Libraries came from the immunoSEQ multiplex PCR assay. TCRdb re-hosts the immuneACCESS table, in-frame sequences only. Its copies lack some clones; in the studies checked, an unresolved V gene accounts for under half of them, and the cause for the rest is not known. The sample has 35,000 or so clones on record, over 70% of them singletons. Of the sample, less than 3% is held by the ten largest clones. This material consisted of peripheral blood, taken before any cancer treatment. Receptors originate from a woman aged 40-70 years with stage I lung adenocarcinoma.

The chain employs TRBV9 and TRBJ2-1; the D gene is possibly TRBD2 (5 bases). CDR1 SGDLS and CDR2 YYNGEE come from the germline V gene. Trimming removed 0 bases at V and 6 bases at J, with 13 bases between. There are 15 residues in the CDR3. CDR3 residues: CASSVAVISGNEQFF. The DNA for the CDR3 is TGTGCCAGCAGCGTAGCCGTCATCAGCGGCAATGAGCAGTTCTTC. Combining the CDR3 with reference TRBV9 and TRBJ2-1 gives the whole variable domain DSGVTQTPKHLITATGQRVTLRCSPRSGDLSVYWYQQSLDQGLQFLIQYYNGEERAKGNILERFSAQQFPDLHSELNLSSLELGDSALYFCASSVAVISGNEQFFGPGTRLTVL.

The DNA for the CDR3 is TGTGCCAGCTCATTTATCGGGGGTATGGAAGAGACCCAGTACTTC. It specifies CASSFIGGMEETQYF. The genes are TRBV18 and TRBJ2-5, with D possibly matching TRBD2 (6 bases). This CDR3 is 15 amino acids long. Deletions cut 5 bases from V and 3 bases from J, with 16 bases between. Germline V gene lookup returns CDR1 KGHSH and CDR2 LQKENI.

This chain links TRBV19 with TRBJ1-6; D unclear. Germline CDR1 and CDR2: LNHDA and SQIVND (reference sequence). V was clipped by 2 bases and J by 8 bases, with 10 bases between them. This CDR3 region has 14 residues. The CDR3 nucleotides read TGTGCCAGTAGTATACGGCAGAGGGATTCACCCCTCCACTTT. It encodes CASSIRQRDSPLHF.

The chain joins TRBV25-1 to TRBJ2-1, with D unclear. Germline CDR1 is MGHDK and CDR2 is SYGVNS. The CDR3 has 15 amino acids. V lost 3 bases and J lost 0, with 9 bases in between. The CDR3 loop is CASSDSGSSYNEQFF. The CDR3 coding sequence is TGTGCCAGCAGTGATTCAGGCAGCTCCTACAATGAGCAGTTCTTC.

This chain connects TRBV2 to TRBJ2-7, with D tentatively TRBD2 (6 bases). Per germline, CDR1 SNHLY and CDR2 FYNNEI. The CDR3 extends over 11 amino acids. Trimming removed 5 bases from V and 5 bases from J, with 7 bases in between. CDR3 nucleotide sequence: TGTGCCAGCAGTTGGGGGGACGAGCAGTACTTC. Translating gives CASSWGDEQYF.

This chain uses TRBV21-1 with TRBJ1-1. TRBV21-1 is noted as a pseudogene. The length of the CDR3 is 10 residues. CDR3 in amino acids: CASSLTEAFF. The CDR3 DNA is TGTGCCAGCAGTTTAACTGAAGCTTTCTTT.

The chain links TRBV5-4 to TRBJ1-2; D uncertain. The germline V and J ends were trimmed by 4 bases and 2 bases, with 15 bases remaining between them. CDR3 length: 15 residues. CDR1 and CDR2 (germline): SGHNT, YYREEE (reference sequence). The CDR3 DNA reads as TGTGCCAGCAGCGACCCGACGGGGTACAACTATGGCTACACCTTC. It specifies CASSDPTGYNYGYTF.

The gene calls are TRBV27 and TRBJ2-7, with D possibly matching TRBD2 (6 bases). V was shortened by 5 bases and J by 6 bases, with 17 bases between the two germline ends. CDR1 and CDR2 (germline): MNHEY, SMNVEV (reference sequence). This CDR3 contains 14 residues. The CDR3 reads CASSLFLTAGEQYF. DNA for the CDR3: TGTGCCAGCAGTCTCTTTTTAACAGCGGGCGAGCAGTACTTC.

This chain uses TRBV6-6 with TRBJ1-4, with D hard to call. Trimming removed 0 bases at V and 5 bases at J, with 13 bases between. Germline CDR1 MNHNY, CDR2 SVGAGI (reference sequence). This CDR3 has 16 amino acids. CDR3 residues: CASSYSGTSRNEKLFF. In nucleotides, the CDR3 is TGTGCCAGCAGTTACTCGGGAACCAGCAGAAATGAAAAACTGTTTTTT.

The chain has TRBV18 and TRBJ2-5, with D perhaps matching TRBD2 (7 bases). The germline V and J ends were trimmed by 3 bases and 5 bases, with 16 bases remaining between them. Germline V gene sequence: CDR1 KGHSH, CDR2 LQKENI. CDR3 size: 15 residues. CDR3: CASSPPGGREETQYF. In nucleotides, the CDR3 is TGTGCCAGCTCACCCCCCGGGGGGCGCGAGGAGACCCAGTACTTC. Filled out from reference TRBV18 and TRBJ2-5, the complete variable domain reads NAGVMQNPRHLVRRRGQEARLRCSPMKGHSHVYWYRQLPEEGLKFMVYLQKENIIDESGMPKERFSAEFPKEGPSILRIQQVVRGDSAAYFCASSPPGGREETQYFGPGTRLLVL.

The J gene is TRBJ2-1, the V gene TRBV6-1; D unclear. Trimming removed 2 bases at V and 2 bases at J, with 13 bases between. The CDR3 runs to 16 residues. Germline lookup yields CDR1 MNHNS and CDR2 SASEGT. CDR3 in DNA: TGTGCCAGCAGTGAAAGCGCCGCCCTTCCCTACAATGAGCAGTTCTTC. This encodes CASSESAALPYNEQFF.

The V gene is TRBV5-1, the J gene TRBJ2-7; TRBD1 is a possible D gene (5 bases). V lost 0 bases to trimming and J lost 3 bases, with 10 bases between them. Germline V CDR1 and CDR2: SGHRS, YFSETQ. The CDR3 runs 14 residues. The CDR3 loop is CASSLGTSNYEQYF. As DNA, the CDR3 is TGCGCCAGCAGCTTGGGGACATCCAACTACGAGCAGTACTTC.

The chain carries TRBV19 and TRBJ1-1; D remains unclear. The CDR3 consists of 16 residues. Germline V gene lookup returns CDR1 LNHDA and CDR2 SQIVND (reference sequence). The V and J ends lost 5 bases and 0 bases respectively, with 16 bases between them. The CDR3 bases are TGTGCCAGTAGTCCTCTCGGAACAGAGATGAACACTGAAGCTTTCTTT. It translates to CASSPLGTEMNTEAFF.

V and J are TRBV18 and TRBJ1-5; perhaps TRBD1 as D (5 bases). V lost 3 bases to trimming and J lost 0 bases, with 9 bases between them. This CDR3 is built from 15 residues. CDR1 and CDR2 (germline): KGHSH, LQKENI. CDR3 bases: TGTGCCAGCTCACCCGACAGTAATAGCAATCAGCCCCAGCATTTT. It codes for CASSPDSNSNQPQHF.

Written as DNA, the CDR3 is TGTGCCAGCAGCTTGCTCCCCCAGGGGGCGGGGGAGCAGTACTTC. It codes for CASSLLPQGAGEQYF. The chain couples TRBV7-9 to TRBJ2-7; 8 bases match TRBD1. The CDR3 covers 15 residues. Germline V gene data show CDR1 as SEHNR and CDR2 as FQNEAQ (reference sequence). Trimming at V came to 3 bases and at J to 7 bases, leaving 11 bases not matched to a gene.

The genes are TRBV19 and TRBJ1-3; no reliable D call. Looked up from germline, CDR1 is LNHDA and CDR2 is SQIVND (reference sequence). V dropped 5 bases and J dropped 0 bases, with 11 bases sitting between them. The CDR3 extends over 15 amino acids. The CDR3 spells CASSARWDSGNTIYF. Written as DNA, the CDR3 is TGTGCCAGTAGTGCCAGGTGGGACTCTGGAAACACCATATATTTT.